One sample yielded the 7 T cell receptor beta chains listed below, sequenced in a study of cytomegalovirus exposure and HLA in healthy donors. Use of 60 Vbeta and 13 Jbeta primers characterized the PCR. Repertoires were generated with immunoSEQ multiplex PCR, while TCRdb's copy carries only in-frame clones and drops some. The ten most abundant clones cover 1% to 1.5% of a sample with more than 35,000 clones. The sequenced sample was PBMCs. Receptor source: a man aged 25 to 45 in good health and CMV-seronegative.

The chain employs TRBV29-1 and TRBJ2-7, with 13 bases aligning to TRBD2. The CDR3 covers 14 residues. V dropped 4 bases and J dropped 3; count of bases not matched to a gene: 3. Germline CDR1 is SQVTM and CDR2 is ANQGSEA. This CDR3 reads CSVGLAGGVYEQYF. The CDR3 bases are TGCAGCGTTGGACTAGCGGGAGGTGTCTACGAGCAGTACTTC.

The chain combines TRBV30 with TRBJ1-2; 7 bases are shared with TRBD1. Trimming at V came to 4 bases and at J to 10 bases, leaving 9 bases not matched to a gene. Germline lookup yields CDR1 GTSNPN and CDR2 SVGIG (reference sequence). The CDR3 loop spans 12 amino acids. The CDR3 region is CAWTGGSAVYTF. DNA for the CDR3: TGTGCCTGGACAGGGGGGTCCGCCGTCTACACCTTC.

The chain combines TRBV7-9 with TRBJ2-2; possible D gene TRBD1, 6 bases. The CDR3 spans 12 residues. Per germline, CDR1 SEHNR and CDR2 FQNEAQ (reference sequence). The CDR3 nucleotides read TGTGCACGGGACAACCTCACCGGGGAGCTGTTTTTT. This translates into CARDNLTGELFF.

The chain joins TRBV7-9 to TRBJ1-1; 8 bases agree with TRBD1. The V gene's germline CDR1 is SEHNR and CDR2 FQNEAQ (reference sequence). The junction had 4 bases not matched to a gene; V was cut back by 5 bases and J by 2 bases. The CDR3 covers 14 residues. In DNA, the CDR3 is TGTGCCAGCAGCCTACAGGGGGGAAACACTGAAGCTTTCTTT. Its translation: CASSLQGGNTEAFF.

The chain has TRBV23-1 and TRBJ1-1, with D possibly matching TRBD1 (6 bases). TRBV23-1 is given ORF status, its function remaining uncertain. V was shortened by 2 bases and J by 4 bases, with 20 bases between the two germline ends. CDR3 size: 17 residues. DNA for the CDR3: TGCGCCAGCAGTCAACCCACTAACAGGGTGCGGAGCACTGAAGCTTTCTTT. As protein: CASSQPTNRVRSTEAFF.

CDR3 nucleotide sequence: TGTGCCAGCAGCCCTACAGGGTTCGGTCTTGGCTACACCTTC. Translated, it gives CASSPTGFGLGYTF. The chain combines TRBV7-9 with TRBJ1-2; D might be TRBD1 (6 bases). This CDR3 comprises 14 residues. The V end was cut by 5 bases, the J end by 7 bases, with 17 bases between. Germline assignment: CDR1 SEHNR and CDR2 FQNEAQ (reference sequence).

The J gene is TRBJ2-5, the V gene TRBV5-1, with 11 bases matching TRBD2. Per the germline V gene, CDR1 is SGHRS and CDR2 is YFSETQ. This CDR3 is built from 16 residues. Trimming at V came to 2 bases and at J to 2 bases, leaving 5 bases not matched to a gene. The CDR3 DNA reads as TGCGCCAGCAGCTTTTCGGGACTAGCGGAGCAAGAGACCCAGTACTTC. It specifies CASSFSGLAEQETQYF.